This is a list of T cell receptor beta chains from one sample in a study of CD8 T cells in cerebrospinal fluid in Alzheimer's disease. TCRdb re-called the 10x single-cell sequencing reads and catalogs CDR3 proteins one per entry, DNA excluded. The clone table shows about 710 distinct CDR3 sequences, with the ten largest holding 33%. Input material: cerebrospinal fluid. All receptors derive from a human donor with Alzheimer's disease. The CDR3 runs from the conserved cysteine through the conserved F or W. Rows may omit the clone size; those that give it use once, few, many or a size class.

cdr3_aa: CASRRPGTGVGAEAFF
clone_size: medium-sized
cdr3_length: 16
j_call: TRBJ1-1
v_call: TRBV6-2/TRBV6-3

cdr3_aa: CAIGSGLDEQYF
clone_size: medium-sized
cdr3_length: 12
j_call: TRBJ2-7
v_call: TRBV10-3

cdr3_aa: CASSQTETYEQYF
clone_size: NA
cdr3_length: 13
j_call: TRBJ2-7
v_call: TRBV7-7

cdr3_aa: CASSVGRWGEEQYF
clone_size: large
cdr3_length: 14
j_call: TRBJ2-7
v_call: TRBV9

cdr3_aa: CASSLPRRQPQHF
clone_size: medium-sized
cdr3_length: 13
j_call: TRBJ1-5
v_call: TRBV28

cdr3_aa: CASSAQRVRQETQYF
clone_size: NA
cdr3_length: 15
j_call: TRBJ2-5
v_call: TRBV7-9

cdr3_aa: CASSQEPLARQETQYF
clone_size: medium-sized
cdr3_length: 16
j_call: TRBJ2-5
v_call: TRBV3-2

cdr3_aa: CASSVTRGENTEAFF
clone_size: medium-sized
cdr3_length: 15
j_call: TRBJ1-1
v_call: TRBV7-3

cdr3_aa: CASSPTGARYEQYF
clone_size: medium-sized
cdr3_length: 14
j_call: TRBJ2-7
v_call: TRBV12-3/TRBV12-4

cdr3_aa: CASSLQGGHEQYF
clone_size: medium-sized
cdr3_length: 13
j_call: TRBJ2-7
v_call: TRBV27

cdr3_aa: CASRAYRGETEAFF
clone_size: medium-sized
cdr3_length: 14
j_call: TRBJ1-1
v_call: TRBV12-3/TRBV12-4

cdr3_aa: CASSLVRAAEQYF
clone_size: medium-sized
cdr3_length: 13
j_call: TRBJ2-7
v_call: TRBV4-3

cdr3_aa: CASSPLGGGAYNEQFF
clone_size: medium-sized
cdr3_length: 16
j_call: TRBJ2-1
v_call: TRBV6-1

cdr3_aa: CASSLRGSGVMNEQFF
clone_size: NA
cdr3_length: 16
j_call: TRBJ2-1
v_call: TRBV11-3

cdr3_aa: CAWSQTYEQYF
clone_size: medium-sized
cdr3_length: 11
j_call: TRBJ2-7
v_call: TRBV30